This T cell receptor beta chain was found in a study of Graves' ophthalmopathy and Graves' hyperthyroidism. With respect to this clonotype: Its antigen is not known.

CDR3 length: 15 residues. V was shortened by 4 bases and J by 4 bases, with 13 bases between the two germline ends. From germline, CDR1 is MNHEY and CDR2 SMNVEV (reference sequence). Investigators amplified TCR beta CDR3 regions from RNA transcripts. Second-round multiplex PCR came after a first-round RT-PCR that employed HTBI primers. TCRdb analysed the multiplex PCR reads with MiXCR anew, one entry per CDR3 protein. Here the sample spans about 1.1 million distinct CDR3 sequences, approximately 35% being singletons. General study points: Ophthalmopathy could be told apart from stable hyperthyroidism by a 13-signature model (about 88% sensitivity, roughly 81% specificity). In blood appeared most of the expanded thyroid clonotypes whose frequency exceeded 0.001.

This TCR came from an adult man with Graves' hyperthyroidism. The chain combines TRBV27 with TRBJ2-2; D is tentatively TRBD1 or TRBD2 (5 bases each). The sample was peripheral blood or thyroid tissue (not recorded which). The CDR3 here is CASSSGRDGTGELFF. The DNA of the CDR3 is TGTGCCAGCAGTTCAGGCCGGGACGGCACCGGGGAGCTGTTTTTT.